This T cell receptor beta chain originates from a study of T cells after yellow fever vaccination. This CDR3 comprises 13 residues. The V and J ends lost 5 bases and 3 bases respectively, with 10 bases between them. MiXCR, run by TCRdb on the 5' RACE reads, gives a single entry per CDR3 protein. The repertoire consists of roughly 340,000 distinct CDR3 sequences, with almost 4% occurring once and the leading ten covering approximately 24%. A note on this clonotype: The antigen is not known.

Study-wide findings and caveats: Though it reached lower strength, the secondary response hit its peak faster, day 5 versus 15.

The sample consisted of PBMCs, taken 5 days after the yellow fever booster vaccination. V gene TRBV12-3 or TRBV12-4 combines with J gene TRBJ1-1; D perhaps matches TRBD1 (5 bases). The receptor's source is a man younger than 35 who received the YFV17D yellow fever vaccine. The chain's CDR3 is CASSGTSDTEAFF. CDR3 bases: TGTGCCAGCAGTGGGACTTCTGACACTGAAGCTTTCTTT.